These 10 T cell receptor beta chains were sequenced from one sample in a study of post-analysis software for immune sequencing data. No antigen has been assigned to these receptors. Study outcomes and limitations: Four or five TRBV segments (TRBV5-6, TRBV5-1 and TRBV20-1 among them) occurred more frequently in patients than in controls.

Libraries were made from TCR beta cDNA, and they carried unique molecular identifiers. From the PCR reads, TCRdb called clonotypes with MiXCR, one entry per CDR3 protein. The table lists about half a million distinct CDR3 sequences, roughly 45% of them singletons. Specimen: blood. The source of these receptors is a girl aged 5-17 years with multiple sclerosis.

This clonotype was counted a few times. This rearrangement joins TRBV9 to TRBJ2-3; D might be TRBD1 or TRBD2, each matching 5 bases. Trimming pared 0 bases from V and 2 bases from J, leaving 13 bases between. CDR3 length: 16 residues. Germline V lookup: CDR1 SGDLS, CDR2 YYNGEE. The CDR3 DNA reads TGTGCCAGCAGCGTAGCTGTCGGGGCCGTCACAGATACGCAGTATTTT. This gives the protein CASSVAVGAVTDTQYF.

The chain uses TRBV10-3 and TRBJ2-7; D unclear. CDR1 ENHRY and CDR2 SYGVKD come from the germline V gene. Trimming took 3 bases from V and 2 from J, leaving 14 bases between them. This CDR3 is built from 15 residues. CDR3 in amino acids: CAISDRALRTYEQYF. CDR3 sequence (DNA): TGTGCCATCAGTGACCGGGCCCTAAGGACCTACGAGCAGTACTTC.

The table lists this clonotype with a few counts. V and J are TRBV10-2 and TRBJ2-7; TRBD2 might be the D (5 bases). Germline-derived CDR1 and CDR2 are WSHSY and SAAADI. Trimming removed 8 bases at V and 2 bases at J, with 16 bases between. The CDR3 consists of 14 residues. The chain's CDR3 is CASLMTDSAYEQYF. CDR3 nucleotide sequence: TGCGCCAGCTTAATGACGGACTCGGCCTACGAGCAGTACTTC.

The V gene is TRBV12-3 or TRBV12-4, the J gene TRBJ1-5; D not certain. The CDR3 contains 14 residues. The V end was cut by 2 bases, the J end by 4 bases, with 9 bases between. CDR3 nucleotides: TGTGCCAGCAGTTTAACGGCAGCTAATCAGCCCCAGCATTTT. Translated, it gives CASSLTAANQPQHF.

The gene calls are TRBV20-1 and TRBJ2-7; D not certain. The germline gives CDR1 DFQATT, CDR2 SNEGSKA (reference sequence). V was shortened by 4 bases and J by 2 bases, with 15 bases between the two germline ends. This CDR3 is built from 14 residues. CDR3 DNA sequence: TGCAGTGCTACCTTATTGGACCGCACCTACGAGCAGTACTTC. Amino acids: CSATLLDRTYEQYF.

This clonotype was observed a few times. The rearrangement joins TRBV12-3 or TRBV12-4 to TRBJ1-2, with 7 bases aligning to TRBD1. Losses at the gene ends were 7 bases for V and 8 bases for J; bases not matched to a gene: 10. This CDR3 has 13 amino acids. The CDR3 region has the DNA TGTGCCAGCACCAGACAGGGAGTAGGGGGCTACACCTTC. Protein product: CASTRQGVGGYTF.

V usage is TRBV3-1 and J usage is TRBJ1-2; a weak D match, TRBD1 (5 bases). Trimming left V 9 bases short and J 8 bases short, with 16 bases between. The length of the CDR3 is 12 residues. CDR1 is LGHDT and CDR2 is YNNKEL in the germline V gene (reference sequence). The CDR3 DNA reads TGTGCCAGTTACCAGGGTTTCCGGGGCTACACCTTC. The encoded protein is CASYQGFRGYTF.

The genes are TRBV7-2 and TRBJ2-5; TRBD2 agrees at 14 bases. V was pared by 0 bases and J by 2 bases, with 2 bases of the junction left unmatched. The germline CDR1 and CDR2 sequences are SGHTA and FQGNSA. This CDR3 spans 17 amino acids. In DNA, the CDR3 is TGTGCCAGCAGCTTAGCCGGGACTAGCGGGGGACAAGAGACCCAGTACTTC. This gives the protein CASSLAGTSGGQETQYF.

This clonotype came up a few times. This chain connects TRBV9 to TRBJ2-5; TRBD1 matches 9 bases. Germline CDR1 is SGDLS and CDR2 is YYNGEE. The CDR3 contains 14 residues. Unmatched junction bases numbered 4, after V lost 2 bases and J lost 5 bases. The CDR3 region is CASSVTGGGETQYF. The DNA of the CDR3 is TGTGCCAGCAGCGTTACAGGGGGCGGCGAGACCCAGTACTTC. The complete variable domain, with remaining parts taken from reference TRBV9 and TRBJ2-5, reads DSGVTQTPKHLITATGQRVTLRCSPRSGDLSVYWYQQSLDQGLQFLIQYYNGEERAKGNILERFSAQQFPDLHSELNLSSLELGDSALYFCASSVTGGGETQYFGPGTRLLVL.

This chain joins TRBV15 and TRBJ2-7; 7 bases are shared with TRBD2. Germline loops: CDR1 LNHNV, CDR2 YYDKDF (reference sequence). CDR3 length equals 15 residues. Trimming at V came to 1 base and at J to 7 bases, leaving 10 bases not matched to a gene. Written as DNA, the CDR3 is TGTGCCACCAGCAGAGGACGAGCGGGAAGGGAGGAGCAGTACTTC. This encodes CATSRGRAGREEQYF.